This T cell receptor beta chain was recovered during a study of T-cell memory formation after mild COVID-19. Across the whole study: The two donors had largely donor-specific TCR clusters. Regarding the study as a whole: A second wave expanding day 15 to 37 was CD4+-biased; contracting clones were balanced. Some clones that responded were present in memory (sampled pre-infection), which suggests cross-reactive memory joined.

CDR1 and CDR2 (germline): MNHEY, SVGAGI. The CDR3 has 13 residues. Trimming pared 5 bases from V and 5 bases from J, leaving 12 bases between. Concerning this clonotype: What it binds is unknown.

TCRdb passed the 5' RACE reads through MiXCR, listing each CDR3 protein once. The sample yields hundreds of thousands of distinct CDR3 sequences, 13% to 15% seen once. The chain carries TRBV6-5 and TRBJ1-2; D unresolved. The sample consisted of PBMCs or a T cell subset sorted from them (not recorded which). The source of this sequence is a man between 18 and 35 years old who had mild COVID-19 (a few samples of this study predate the infection). Cell type and time point are not known. CDR3 bases: TGTGCCAGCAGTAGGAGCCGGGGATATGGCTACACCTTC. It codes for CASSRSRGYGYTF.